The T cell receptor (beta chain) under discussion was sequenced for a study of T cell changes during pregnancy in multiple sclerosis. The CDR3 length is 13 residues. Germline values: CDR1 GTSNPN, CDR2 SVGIG (reference sequence). V shed 2 bases and J shed 3 bases, with 10 bases lying between them. Measured with immunoSEQ multiplex PCR; TCRdb has only the in-frame clones, and not every one. The top ten hold 0.58% of the sample, which has tens of thousands of clones, around 94% seen once. The sequencing here drew on peripheral blood, taken in the third trimester of pregnancy. The origin of this receptor is a female donor with multiple sclerosis, enrolled in a pregnancy study. The rearrangement links TRBV30 to TRBJ1-2; maybe TRBD1 (5 bases). The CDR3 DNA reads TGTGCCTGGAGTCCGCAGGGCTACTATGGCTACACCTTC. Its protein product is CAWSPQGYYGYTF.